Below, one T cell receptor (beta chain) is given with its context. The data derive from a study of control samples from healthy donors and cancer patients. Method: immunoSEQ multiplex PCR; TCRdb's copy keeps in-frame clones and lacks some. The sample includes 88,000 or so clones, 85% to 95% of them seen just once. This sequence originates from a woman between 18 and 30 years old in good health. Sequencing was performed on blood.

The CDR3 nucleotides read TGCGCCAGCAGCCAAGACTGGGGTGGAGGGGGACCCGAACCGATATCCCAAGAGACCCAGTACTTC. Its translation is CASSQDWGGGGPEPISQETQYF. V gene TRBV4-3 combines with J gene TRBJ2-5, with D possibly being TRBD1 or TRBD2 (6 bases each). Germline lookup yields CDR1 LGHNA and CDR2 YSLEER. Trimming left V 0 bases short and J 1 base short, with 30 bases between. This CDR3 comprises 22 residues.